The T cell receptor beta chain under discussion was sequenced for a study of shared clonotypes between healthy human individuals. In the study overall: Used for every donor were three CD4 naive, three CD4 memory, two CD8 naive and one CD8 memory plate.

Germline V gene lookup returns CDR1 MNHNS and CDR2 SASEGT. This CDR3 contains 16 residues. Trimming removed 4 bases from V and 0 bases from J, with 13 bases in between. Deep-level running was used for the assay. Repertoires were generated with immunoSEQ multiplex PCR, while TCRdb's copy carries only in-frame clones and drops some. This sample has 750,000 to 1,000,000 clones, with almost 95% found just once. Of note for this clone: What it recognizes is unknown.

CD45RO-negative, CCR7-positively selected cells formed the naive CD8 fraction, excluding terminally differentiated effector memory CD45RA+ cells. The study's findings and limits: Across four donors, naive CD4 shared roughly 5.1%, naive CD8 more than 3%, memory CD4 about 2.4%, memory CD8 0.4%. Naive subsets typically showed greater estimated richness than memory subsets.

V and J are TRBV6-1 and TRBJ1-3; D perhaps matches TRBD1 (6 bases). Sequencing was done on a sample of naive CD8+ T cells sorted from blood. The clonotype was recovered from a man aged 30 to 39 in good health. CDR3 in amino acids: CASSVSRGYSGNTIYF. In DNA form, the CDR3 reads TGTGCCAGCAGTGTTAGCAGGGGTTACTCTGGAAACACCATATATTTT.